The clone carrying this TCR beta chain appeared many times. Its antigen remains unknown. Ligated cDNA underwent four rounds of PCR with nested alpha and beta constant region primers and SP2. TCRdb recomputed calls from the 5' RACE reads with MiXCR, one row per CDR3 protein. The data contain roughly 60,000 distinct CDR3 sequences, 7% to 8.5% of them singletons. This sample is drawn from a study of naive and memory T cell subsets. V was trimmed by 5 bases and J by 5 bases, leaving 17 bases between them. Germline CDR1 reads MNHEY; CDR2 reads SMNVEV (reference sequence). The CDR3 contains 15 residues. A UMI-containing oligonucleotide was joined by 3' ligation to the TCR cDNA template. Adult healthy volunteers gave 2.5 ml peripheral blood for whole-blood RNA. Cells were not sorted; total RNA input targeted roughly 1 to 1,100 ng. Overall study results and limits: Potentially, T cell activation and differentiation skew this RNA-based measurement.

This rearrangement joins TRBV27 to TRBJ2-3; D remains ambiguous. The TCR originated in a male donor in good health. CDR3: CASSPRPIIQDTQYF. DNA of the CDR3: TGTGCCAGCAGTCCCCGACCCATCATCCAAGATACGCAGTATTTT.